This T cell receptor beta chain appears in the sequencing data of a study of glioma-infiltrating T cells after dendritic cell vaccination. Germline CDR1 and CDR2: SEHNR and FQNEAQ (reference sequence). The CDR3 runs to 14 residues. V was clipped by 2 bases and J by 1 base, with 9 bases between them. The PCR used 60 V beta and 13 J beta primers. Repertoires were generated with immunoSEQ multiplex PCR, while TCRdb's copy carries only in-frame clones and drops some. The sample contains 93,000 or so clones, 80% to 90% of which appear only once. Sequenced here: blood, sampled before dendritic cell vaccination. The sequence came from a human donor with glioblastoma. The chain carries TRBV7-9 and TRBJ2-7; D is perhaps TRBD2 (5 bases). CDR3 sequence (DNA): TGTGCCAGCAGCTTAAGGGCGGGTTCCTACGAGCAGTACTTC. This translates into CASSLRAGSYEQYF.